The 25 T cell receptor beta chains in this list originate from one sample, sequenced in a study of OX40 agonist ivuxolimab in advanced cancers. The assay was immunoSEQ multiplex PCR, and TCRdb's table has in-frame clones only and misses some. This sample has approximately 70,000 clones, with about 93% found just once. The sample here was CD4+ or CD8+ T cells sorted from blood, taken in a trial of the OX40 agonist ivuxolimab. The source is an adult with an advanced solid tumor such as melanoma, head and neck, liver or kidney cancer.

CDR3 DNA: TGTGCCGGAGCAGGGGGCTCCTACGAGCAGTACTTC. It translates to CAGAGGSYEQYF. This chain connects TRBV6-4 to TRBJ2-7; 7 bases map to TRBD1. Trimming took 11 bases from V and 0 from J; bases not matched to a gene: 4. Per germline, CDR1 MRHNA and CDR2 SNTAGT. The CDR3 has 12 amino acids.

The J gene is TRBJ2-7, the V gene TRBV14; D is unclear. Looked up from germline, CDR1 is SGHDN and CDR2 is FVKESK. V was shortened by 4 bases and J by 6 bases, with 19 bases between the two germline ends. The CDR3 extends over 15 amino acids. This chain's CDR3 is CASSPSLGSVFEQYF. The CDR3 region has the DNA TGTGCCAGCAGCCCCTCTCTGGGGTCGGTTTTCGAGCAGTACTTC.

The CDR3, as DNA: TGTGCCAGCAGCTTAAATCGCGGGGAGCAGTTCTTC. This gives the protein CASSLNRGEQFF. The genes are TRBV7-2 and TRBJ2-1; TRBD2 is a possible D gene (5 bases). This CDR3 is 12 amino acids long. CDR1 and CDR2 from the germline V gene are SGHTA and FQGNSA. Trimming pared 2 bases from V and 10 bases from J, leaving 9 bases between.

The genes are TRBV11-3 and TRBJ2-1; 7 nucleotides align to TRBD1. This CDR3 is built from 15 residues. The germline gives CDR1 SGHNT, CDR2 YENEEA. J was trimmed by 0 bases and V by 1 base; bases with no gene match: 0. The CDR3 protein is CASSLGTGSYNEQFF. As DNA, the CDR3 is TGTGCCAGCAGCTTAGGGACAGGCTCCTACAATGAGCAGTTCTTC.

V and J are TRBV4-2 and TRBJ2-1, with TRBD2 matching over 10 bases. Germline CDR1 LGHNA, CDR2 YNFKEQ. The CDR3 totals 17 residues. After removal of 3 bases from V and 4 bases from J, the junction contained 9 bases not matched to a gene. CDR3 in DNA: TGTGCCAGCAGCCATGCATACGGGACTAGCGAGTACAATGAGCAGTTCTTC. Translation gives CASSHAYGTSEYNEQFF.

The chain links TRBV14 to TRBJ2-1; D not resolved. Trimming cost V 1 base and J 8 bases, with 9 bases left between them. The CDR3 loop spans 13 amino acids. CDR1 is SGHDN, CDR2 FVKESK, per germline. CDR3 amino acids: CASSQVLGHEQFF. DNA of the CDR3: TGTGCCAGCAGCCAAGTACTCGGGCATGAGCAGTTCTTC. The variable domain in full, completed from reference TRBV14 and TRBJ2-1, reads EAGVTQFPSHSVIEKGQTVTLRCDPISGHDNLYWYRRVMGKEIKFLLHFVKESKQDESGMPNNRFLAERTGGTYSTLKVQPAELEDSGVYFCASSQVLGHEQFFGPGTRLTVL.

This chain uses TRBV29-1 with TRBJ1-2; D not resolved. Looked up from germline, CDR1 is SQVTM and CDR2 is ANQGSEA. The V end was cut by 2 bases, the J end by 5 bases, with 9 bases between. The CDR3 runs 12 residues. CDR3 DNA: TGCAGCGTTGAACGGGTGGGGTATGGCTACACCTTC. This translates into CSVERVGYGYTF.

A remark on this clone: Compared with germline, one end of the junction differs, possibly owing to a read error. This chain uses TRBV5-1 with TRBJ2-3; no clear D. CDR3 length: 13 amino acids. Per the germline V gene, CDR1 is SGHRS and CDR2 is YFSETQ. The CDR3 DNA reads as TGCGCCACCAGCCTTGGGGAATCAGATACGCAGTATTTT. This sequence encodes CATSLGESDTQYF. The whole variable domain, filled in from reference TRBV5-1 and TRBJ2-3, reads KAGVTQTPRYLIKTRGQQVTLSCSPISGHRSVSWYQQTPGQGLQFLFEYFSETQRNKGNFPGRFSGRQFSNSRSEMNVSTLELGDSALYLCATSLGESDTQYFGPGTRLTVL.

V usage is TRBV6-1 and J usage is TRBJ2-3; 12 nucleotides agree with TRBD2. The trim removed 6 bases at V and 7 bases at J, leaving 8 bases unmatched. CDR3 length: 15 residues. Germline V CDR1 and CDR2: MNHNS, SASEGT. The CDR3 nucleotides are TGTGCCAGCAGGGGACTAGCGGGTTTCTACAATACGCAGTATTTT. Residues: CASRGLAGFYNTQYF.

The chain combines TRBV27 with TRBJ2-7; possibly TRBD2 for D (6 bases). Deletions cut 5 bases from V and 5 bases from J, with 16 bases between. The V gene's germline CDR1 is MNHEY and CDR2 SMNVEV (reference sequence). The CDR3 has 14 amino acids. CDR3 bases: TGTGCCAGCAGTGGAGGAGGGAGTACCCACGAGCAGTACTTC. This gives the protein CASSGGGSTHEQYF.

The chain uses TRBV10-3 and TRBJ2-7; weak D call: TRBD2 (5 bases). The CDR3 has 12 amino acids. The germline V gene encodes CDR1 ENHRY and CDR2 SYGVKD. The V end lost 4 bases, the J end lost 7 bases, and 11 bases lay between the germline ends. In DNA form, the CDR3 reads TGTGCCATCAGTGTAGGGCAGCGGGAGCAGTACTTC. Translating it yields CAISVGQREQYF.

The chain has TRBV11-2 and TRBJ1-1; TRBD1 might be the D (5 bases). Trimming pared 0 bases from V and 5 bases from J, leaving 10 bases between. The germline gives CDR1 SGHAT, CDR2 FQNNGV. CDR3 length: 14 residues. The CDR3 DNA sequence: TGTGCCAGCAGCTTAGAAGGGGTAAAGACTGAAGCTTTCTTT. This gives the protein CASSLEGVKTEAFF.

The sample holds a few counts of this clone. CDR3 sequence (DNA): TGTGCCTGGGAACGGGACAGATTGAACACTGAAGCTTTCTTT. It translates to CAWERDRLNTEAFF. The gene calls are TRBV30 and TRBJ1-1; TRBD1 matches at 7 bases. Germline-derived CDR1 and CDR2 are GTSNPN and SVGIG (reference sequence). Losses at the gene ends were 5 bases for V and 0 bases for J; bases not matched to a gene: 6. There are 14 residues in the CDR3.

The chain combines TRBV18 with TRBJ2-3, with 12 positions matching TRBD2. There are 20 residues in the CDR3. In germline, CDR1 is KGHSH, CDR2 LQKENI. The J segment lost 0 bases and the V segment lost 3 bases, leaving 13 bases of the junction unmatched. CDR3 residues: CASSPRYRTSGAESTDTQYF. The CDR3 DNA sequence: TGTGCCAGCTCACCTCGCTATAGGACTAGCGGGGCCGAAAGCACAGATACGCAGTATTTT.

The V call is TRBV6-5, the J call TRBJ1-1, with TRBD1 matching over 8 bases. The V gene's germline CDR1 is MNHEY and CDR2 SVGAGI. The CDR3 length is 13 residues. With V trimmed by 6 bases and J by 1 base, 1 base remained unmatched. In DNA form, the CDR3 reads TGTGCCAGCAGCGGACAGGGGAACACTGAAGCTTTCTTT. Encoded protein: CASSGQGNTEAFF.

The CDR3 DNA reads as TGTGCCAGCAGCCCGGCGACAGGGCCAGGAATTCCCGGGGAGCTGTTTTTT. It is translated as CASSPATGPGIPGELFF. The chain is built from TRBV5-4 and TRBJ2-2; 7 bases align to TRBD1. This CDR3 contains 17 residues. Germline V CDR1 and CDR2: SGHNT, YYREEE (reference sequence). V was clipped by 4 bases and J by 6 bases; unmatched bases: 15.

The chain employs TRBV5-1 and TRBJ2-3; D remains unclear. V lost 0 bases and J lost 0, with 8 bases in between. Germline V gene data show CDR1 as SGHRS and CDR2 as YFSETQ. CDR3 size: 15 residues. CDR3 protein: CASSLALGSTDTQYF. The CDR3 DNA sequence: TGCGCCAGCAGCTTGGCCCTCGGAAGCACAGATACGCAGTATTTT. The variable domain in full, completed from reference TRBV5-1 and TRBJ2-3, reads KAGVTQTPRYLIKTRGQQVTLSCSPISGHRSVSWYQQTPGQGLQFLFEYFSETQRNKGNFPGRFSGRQFSNSRSEMNVSTLELGDSALYLCASSLALGSTDTQYFGPGTRLTVL.

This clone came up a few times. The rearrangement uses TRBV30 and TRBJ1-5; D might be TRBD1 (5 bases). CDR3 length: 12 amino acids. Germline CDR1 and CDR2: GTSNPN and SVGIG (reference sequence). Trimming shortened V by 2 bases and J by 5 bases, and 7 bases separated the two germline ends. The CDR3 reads CAWSPGYQPQHF. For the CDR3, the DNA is TGTGCCTGGAGTCCAGGGTATCAGCCCCAGCATTTT.

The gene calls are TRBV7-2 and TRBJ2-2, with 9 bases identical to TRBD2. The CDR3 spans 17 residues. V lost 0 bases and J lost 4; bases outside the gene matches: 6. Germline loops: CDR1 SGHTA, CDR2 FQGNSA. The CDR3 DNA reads TGTGCCAGCAGCTTAGCACGGCGAGCGGGGGGCACCGGGGAGCTGTTTTTT. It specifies CASSLARRAGGTGELFF.

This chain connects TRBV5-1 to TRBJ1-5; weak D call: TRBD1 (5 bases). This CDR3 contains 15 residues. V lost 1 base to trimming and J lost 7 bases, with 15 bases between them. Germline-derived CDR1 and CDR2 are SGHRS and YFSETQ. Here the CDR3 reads CASSLISGTGQPQHF. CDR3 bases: TGCGCCAGCAGCTTGATATCAGGGACCGGCCAGCCCCAGCATTTT.

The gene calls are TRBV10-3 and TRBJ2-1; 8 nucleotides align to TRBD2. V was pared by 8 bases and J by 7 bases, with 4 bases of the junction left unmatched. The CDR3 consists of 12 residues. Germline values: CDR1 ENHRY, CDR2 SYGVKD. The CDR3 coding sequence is TGTGCCATCGCCGGGAGGGTGAATGAGCAGTTCTTC. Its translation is CAIAGRVNEQFF.

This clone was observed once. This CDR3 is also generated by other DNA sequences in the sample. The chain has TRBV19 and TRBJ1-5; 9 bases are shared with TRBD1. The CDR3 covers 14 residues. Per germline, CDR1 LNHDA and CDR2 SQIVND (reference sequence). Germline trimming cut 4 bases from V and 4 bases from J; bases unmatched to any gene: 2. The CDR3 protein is CASSTGTGNQPQHF. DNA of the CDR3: TGTGCCAGTAGTACCGGGACAGGGAATCAGCCCCAGCATTTT.

CDR3 loop: CASSLGLLAGVEQYF. The CDR3 bases are TGTGCCAGCAGCTTAGGTCTTCTAGCGGGAGTCGAGCAGTACTTC. The chain combines TRBV11-3 with TRBJ2-7; 10 bases agree with TRBD2. CDR1 and CDR2 (germline): SGHNT, YENEEA. Trimming removed 1 base from V and 6 bases from J; junction bases left unmatched: 6. The CDR3 has 15 residues.

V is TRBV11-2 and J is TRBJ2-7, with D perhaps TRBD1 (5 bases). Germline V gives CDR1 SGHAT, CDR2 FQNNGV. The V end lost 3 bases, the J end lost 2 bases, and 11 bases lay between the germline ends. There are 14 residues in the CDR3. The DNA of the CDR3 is TGTGCCAGCAGCTTCAAGGGGCAGACCTACGAGCAGTACTTC. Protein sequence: CASSFKGQTYEQYF.

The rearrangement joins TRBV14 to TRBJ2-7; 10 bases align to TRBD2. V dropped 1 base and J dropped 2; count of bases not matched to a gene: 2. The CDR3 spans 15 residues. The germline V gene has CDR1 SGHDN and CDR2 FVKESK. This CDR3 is CASSQGLAGPYEQYF. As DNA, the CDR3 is TGTGCCAGCAGCCAAGGACTAGCGGGTCCCTACGAGCAGTACTTC. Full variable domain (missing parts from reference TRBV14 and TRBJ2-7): EAGVTQFPSHSVIEKGQTVTLRCDPISGHDNLYWYRRVMGKEIKFLLHFVKESKQDESGMPNNRFLAERTGGTYSTLKVQPAELEDSGVYFCASSQGLAGPYEQYFGPGTRLTVT.